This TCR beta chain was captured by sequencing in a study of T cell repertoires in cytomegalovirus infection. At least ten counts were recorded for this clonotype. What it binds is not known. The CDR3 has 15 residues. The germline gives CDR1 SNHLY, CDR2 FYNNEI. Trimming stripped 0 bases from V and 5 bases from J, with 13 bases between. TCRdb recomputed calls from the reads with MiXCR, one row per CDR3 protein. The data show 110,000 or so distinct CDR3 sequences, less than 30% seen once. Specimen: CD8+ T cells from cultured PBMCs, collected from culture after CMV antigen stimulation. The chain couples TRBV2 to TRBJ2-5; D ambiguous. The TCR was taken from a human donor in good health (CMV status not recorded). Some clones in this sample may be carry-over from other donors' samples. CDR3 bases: TGTGCCAGCAGTGAAGCGCTAGATTTGGTTGAGACCCAGTACTTC. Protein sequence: CASSEALDLVETQYF.